One sample yielded the 13 T cell receptor beta chains listed below, sequenced in a study of graft-versus-host responses after intestinal transplantation. These TCRs are of unknown antigen specificity. Clones were sequenced by immunoSEQ multiplex PCR, and TCRdb holds only the in-frame ones, with some missing. This table holds 65,000 to 90,000 clones, 89% found once. This sample comprised unstimulated CD8+ T cells sorted from spleen or lymph node cells, obtained before intestinal transplant. These receptors all stem from a human donor who received an intestinal transplant.

The CDR3 sequence is CASSDNRGVKTQYF. The CDR3 DNA reads as TGTGCCAGCAGTGACAACAGGGGGGTGAAGACCCAGTACTTC. This rearrangement joins TRBV6-1 to TRBJ2-5, with TRBD1 identical over 8 bases. Per germline, CDR1 MNHNS and CDR2 SASEGT. This CDR3 comprises 14 residues. The ends lost 3 bases at V and 6 bases at J; junction bases unmatched: 6.

V usage is TRBV9 and J usage is TRBJ2-1, with D perhaps TRBD1 (5 bases). The V end was cut by 3 bases, the J end by 3 bases, with 13 bases between. This CDR3 is 15 amino acids long. Germline lookup yields CDR1 SGDLS and CDR2 YYNGEE. In DNA, the CDR3 is TGTGCCAGCAGCGAAACAGGAAAGGACTACAATGAGCAGTTCTTC. Translating it yields CASSETGKDYNEQFF.

This clone occurred once. The rearrangement uses TRBV5-4 and TRBJ1-1; 9 bases match TRBD1. V dropped 2 bases and J dropped 4; count of bases not matched to a gene: 6. CDR1 and CDR2 from the germline V gene are SGHNT and YYREEE (reference sequence). The CDR3 contains 15 residues. The CDR3 loop reads CASSFSTGGVTEAFF. The CDR3 DNA reads as TGTGCCAGCAGCTTTAGTACAGGGGGCGTCACTGAAGCTTTCTTT.

This chain links TRBV5-6 with TRBJ2-1; a weak D match, TRBD1 (5 bases). This CDR3 is 15 amino acids long. Trimming left V 0 bases short and J 4 bases short, with 11 bases between. In germline, CDR1 is SGHDT, CDR2 YYEEEE. The CDR3 spells CASSLGWTTYNEQFF. The CDR3 nucleotides read TGTGCCAGCAGCTTGGGATGGACAACATACAATGAGCAGTTCTTC.

Only one count was recorded for this clone. CDR3 sequence reads: CASSAGVYGSEEQYF. The DNA for the CDR3 is TGTGCCAGCAGCGCCGGGGTTTATGGATCTGAAGAGCAGTACTTC. The chain carries TRBV9 and TRBJ2-7, with a possible D match to TRBD2 (5 bases). The CDR3 covers 15 residues. CDR1 is SGDLS, CDR2 YYNGEE, per germline. V shed 3 bases and J shed 7 bases, with 20 bases lying between them.

This clone showed up just once. This chain uses TRBV2 with TRBJ2-3; a possible D gene is TRBD1 (5 bases). This CDR3 has 18 residues. Trimming pared 3 bases from V and 1 base from J, leaving 20 bases between. From germline, CDR1 is SNHLY and CDR2 FYNNEI. Here the CDR3 DNA reads TGTGCCAGCAGTGAGACTTTACCGGGCAGGGTTCGCACAGATACGCAGTATTTT. Translating it yields CASSETLPGRVRTDTQYF.

The rearrangement uses TRBV11-2 and TRBJ2-3, with 11 bases identical to TRBD2. V shed 2 bases, J shed 4 bases, and the junction held 11 bases outside the gene matches. CDR1 is SGHAT, CDR2 FQNNGV, per germline. The CDR3 has 18 residues. CDR3 region: CASSLLSGSGGDSDTQYF. The CDR3 DNA reads as TGTGCCAGCAGCTTACTCAGTGGTAGCGGGGGGGATTCAGATACGCAGTATTTT.

J is TRBJ2-3 and V is TRBV28, with TRBD2 identical over 8 bases. This CDR3 has 17 amino acids. In germline, CDR1 is MDHEN, CDR2 SYDVKM. The V gene end was trimmed by 2 bases and the J gene end by 3 bases; junction bases not matched to a gene: 10. CDR3 nucleotide sequence: TGTGCCAGCAGTTTAGGGTGGTGGCGGGAGGCGACAGATACGCAGTATTTT. This gives the protein CASSLGWWREATDTQYF.

The chain couples TRBV6-1 to TRBJ2-1, with TRBD1 identical over 10 bases. CDR3 length: 16 amino acids. Germline lookup yields CDR1 MNHNS and CDR2 SASEGT. The junction had 8 bases not matched to a gene; V was cut back by 1 base and J by 8 bases. The CDR3 DNA follows: TGTGCCAGCAGTGAAGTCCAGGACAGGGGGGGAGATGAGCAGTTCTTC. It encodes CASSEVQDRGGDEQFF.

This clone was seen just once. The gene calls are TRBV6-5 and TRBJ1-1, with 7 nucleotides matching TRBD1. CDR1 is MNHEY, CDR2 SVGAGI, per germline. V was clipped by 2 bases and J by 4 bases; unmatched bases: 4. This CDR3 contains 14 residues. The CDR3 sequence: CASSYRGQGTEAFF. For the CDR3, the DNA is TGTGCCAGCAGTTACAGGGGGCAAGGCACTGAAGCTTTCTTT.

The rearrangement uses TRBV9 and TRBJ2-2, with D hard to call. With 0 bases removed from V and 6 bases from J, the gap between germline ends came to 6 bases. Germline-derived CDR1 and CDR2 are SGDLS and YYNGEE. The CDR3 runs 13 residues. In nucleotides, the CDR3 is TGTGCCAGCAGCGTAGTACTATCCGGGGAGCTGTTTTTT. Protein: CASSVVLSGELFF.

Concerning this clone itself: At one of its ends the junction is not consistent with the germline gene, which may arise from a read error. This chain connects TRBV7-7 to TRBJ2-3, with a possible D match to TRBD1 (6 bases). This CDR3 contains 15 residues. Germline assignment: CDR1 SSHAT and CDR2 FNYEAQ (reference sequence). The CDR3 DNA follows: TGTGCTAGCAGCCAGGGGTCTCGGAGAGGAGATACGCAGTATTTT. It encodes CASSQGSRRGDTQYF.

V gene TRBV6-1 combines with J gene TRBJ1-4, with 9 bases that match TRBD1. The CDR3 runs 14 residues. In germline, CDR1 is MNHNS, CDR2 SASEGT. With V trimmed by 6 bases and J by 7 bases, 6 bases remained unmatched. The CDR3 DNA reads TGTGCCAGCAGCTCGGGACAGGGTTTTGAAAAACTGTTTTTT. Translated: CASSSGQGFEKLFF.